What follows is one T cell receptor beta chain and its context. This clone was counted a few times. This clone's antigen is unknown. Base qualities are not provided; no much larger clone lies one nucleotide away. The cohort consisted of fewer than 700 healthy bone marrow donors. At the time of sampling, every cohort member was nominally healthy, though immune exposures that went unrecorded were likely present. The donor was CMV seronegative and was included in the group of approximately 350 seronegative cohort members. Every donor gave a peripheral blood sample, and the peripheral blood mononuclear cells from that sample were used for TCR beta sequencing. The Qiagen DNeasy Blood Extraction Kit was used to extract genomic DNA from the blood cell samples. Reading from cysteine to phenylalanine, the CDR3 counts 18 amino acids. Only CDR3 DNA is held: 54 bases, read in frame from base 1. The germline V and J ends show losses of 3 bases and 7 bases respectively, and no gene match explains 10 bases of the junction. As encoded in the germline V gene (reference sequence), CDR1 is SEHNR while CDR2 is FQNEAQ.

The data were obtained in a study of cytomegalovirus exposure and HLA in healthy donors (dated by TCRdb to about 2017). Background for the entire study: According to an earlier analysis of 550 to 700 of the donors, about 190 million T cells yielded some 110 million unique TCR beta sequences and about 300 Gb of sequence data. In a later analysis, previously published TCR beta repertoires from fewer than 750 donors were re-analyzed and high-resolution HLA genotyping was added so that TCR occurrence patterns could be studied. Because of strong linkage in the cohort, roughly five DR-DQ haplotypes were treated as single units for association and clustering. A later genetic analysis took genome-wide SNP genotypes for about 60% of the roughly 670 donors and used that subset as a discovery cohort. Class I and class II HLA loci were covered by the typing at four-digit resolution. In an earlier analysis of 587 of the donors, high-throughput TCR beta sequencing was used to judge whether each TCR beta V gene segment behaved as functional or pseudogenic. An early release covering just under 650 HLA-typed donors comprised 250 to 350 gigabases of sequencing data and tens of millions of unique TCR sequences. Of the roughly 400 genotyped donors, approximately 82% fell in the genetic ancestry cluster associated with self-reported Caucasian donors. On average, roughly 240,000 unique TCR beta nucleotide sequences were sequenced per donor among 398 genotyped donors of the cohort, with roughly 18% of those sequences being non-productive. Alongside the repertoire data, information on donor age, sex, ethnicity and CMV serostatus was compiled. All discovery cohort repertoires had been generated on a single sequencing platform. The aim of the study was to test whether cataloging public T cell receptors could identify signatures of past pathogen exposure. A separate validation cohort of more than 100 different subjects was used in addition to the approximately 700-subject first cohort. Typing coverage differed by locus: A, B, C, DRB1 and DQB1 were typed in about 620-630 donors, DQA1 in about 560, DPA1 in roughly 590, and DPB1 in approximately 450. The later analysis used no new phenotypic data to find candidate immune exposures, relying instead on TCR beta sequences and their occurrence across donors. The study profiled the T cell repertoires of about 640 subjects by immunosequencing and related them to cytomegalovirus serostatus. High-throughput TCR immunosequencing, statistical association of individual TCRs with disease status, and machine learning were combined to predict cytomegalovirus infection status. Study-level results and caveats: The classifier was reported to diagnose cytomegalovirus status with high specificity and sensitivity in both the original and validation cohorts. A cluster of highly shared sequence variants was judged likely to represent a technical artifact of the sequencing pipeline. In this cohort, only TCR beta chains were sequenced, and detectable features were limited by the absence of alpha or paired-chain data. The study gave a list of over 150 TCR beta chains associated with cytomegalovirus. The authors suggested that the approach could potentially be generalized to other disease states and immunological phenotypes. Compared with equally common non-associated chains, HLA-associated TCR beta chains in a later analysis were more clonally expanded and had lower generation probabilities. Presence/absence analyses assumed roughly uniform sequencing depth across donors, an assumption that may not hold. In a later analysis, most CMV-associated TCR beta chains were found to appear HLA-restricted, with HLA associations seemingly driven largely by CMV exposure. Immune exposure information for the cohort was limited to CMV serostatus. V-gene and J-gene trimming of TCR beta chains was associated with a missense DCLRE1C variant in a later genetic analysis, and the association was replicated in an independent cohort. According to a later analysis, parvovirus B19, influenza, CMV and Epstein-Barr virus appeared linked to several top co-occurrence clusters. A later genetic analysis reported fewer N-insertions in productive TCRs among donors in an Asian-associated ancestry cluster than the approximately 700-donor mean. According to a later analysis, TCR association rates differed among HLA loci, with DRB1 alleles showing the most associated TCRs and HLA-C alleles showing the fewest. Correlated functional status among segregating V segments might reflect linkage disequilibrium, but an unknown experimental factor could not be ruled out. HLA typing was unavailable for some donors at each locus, so association tests used only the typed subset. Approximately 16 rarely observed V segments, including chromosome 9 orphons, were excluded from the earlier analysis of about 500 of the donors because counts were too low. In a later analysis, around 17,000 TCR beta sequences were associated with specific HLA alleles at a false discovery rate of 0.05. In vitro tests confirmed that three of the cytomegalovirus-associated TCR beta chains recognize cytomegalovirus antigens. When HLA alleles, especially DR and DQ, strongly co-occurred, attributing TCR associations to individual alleles was difficult. A further reported finding was that TCR beta sequences accurately predicted the HLA-A and HLA-B alleles for most subjects in the first cohort. Most TCR sequences were seen in very few donors, while some public TCRs were found in many individuals. Broadly in line with IMGT annotations, most TCR beta V segments showed up in productive rearrangements about 87% or about 30% of the time in an earlier analysis of 450 to 750 of the donors. Some IMGT-functional V segments, including TRBV6-2 and TRBV6-3, could not be told apart with the 87-base-pair reads, so those segments were excluded.

Libraries were made using the immunoSEQ multiplex PCR assay. For the multiplex PCR, a mixture combining 60 forward primers for TCR Vbeta segments and 13 reverse primers for TCR Jbeta segments was used. The CDR3 region of rearranged TCR beta genes was amplified from genomic DNA with a multiplex PCR assay. On the Illumina HiSeq System, the amplified TCR beta libraries were sequenced as 87-base-pair reads. As for how the authors treated the data: In a later analysis, some 80 million unique TCR beta chains were counted across the approximately 640 repertoires, and around 10 million of these chains were shared by at least two donors. To remove PCR and sequencing errors, raw reads were error-corrected and collapsed into unique sequences using a nearest-neighbor algorithm that merged closely related sequences. Alignment of CDR3 sequences to IMGT reference sequences was used to assign V, D and J gene segments. Each retained sequence needed at least a six-nucleotide match to both a V gene segment and a J gene segment. Rearrangements were classified as productive when the CDR3 lacked stop codons and remained in frame with V and J, and all other rearrangements were classified as non-productive. Following IMGT convention, CDR3 was defined as the stretch from the second conserved V-encoded cysteine up to the conserved J-encoded phenylalanine. The earlier analysis of approximately 590 of the donors excluded any sequence lacking an unambiguous match to a single V gene segment. An earlier analysis of fewer than 750 of the donors classified V segments as functional when productive rearrangements were above 56.7% and as segregating when the standard deviation between donors was above 5%. A statistical classification framework was developed to diagnose cytomegalovirus status using the catalog of TCR beta chain sequences. In a later analysis, TCR nucleotide sequences were compared against IMGT/GENE-DB human TR gene sequences so that V and J genes could be assigned. In a later analysis, CDR3 sequences and most-parsimonious VDJ recombination scenarios were assigned using the TCRdist pipeline. In a later analysis, every TCR beta chain was defined by the combination of its CDR3 amino acid sequence and its V-gene family, and reads without a unique V-gene family were dropped. As a way to deal with suspected cross-contamination and a sequencing artifact, a later analysis dropped 640 or so nucleotide sequences that were highly shared and had low generation probability. In a later analysis, a clonal expansion index for each public chain was calculated from normalized within-repertoire ranks of inferred template counts. A later analysis computed generation probabilities with a VDJ recombination model fitted to out-of-frame rearrangements, and checked the results against IGoR. In a later analysis, hypergeometric tests were used to score TCR-TCR, TCR-HLA and TCR-CMV co-occurrence, with a repertoire-size bias correction applied to TCR pairs. A later analysis estimated false discovery rates by permuting HLA or CMV assignments 20 times. In a later analysis, co-occurring TCRs were grouped with DBSCAN, and TCRdist sequence similarity was added when clustering was performed within HLA-allele-positive subsets. Repertoires with fewer than 30,000 or more than 120,000 public chains were left out of co-occurrence clustering, as were five repertoires with anomalous nucleotide sharing. TCRdb's version of the immuneACCESS table is confined to in-frame rearrangements and falls short of the full clone set. An unresolved V gene accounts for under half of the shortfall where checked; the remainder is of unknown origin. That table is the source of V, J and clone size, and D and trimming were worked out from the DNA. In all, the sample holds 100,000 to 150,000 clones, and approximately 79% of those were seen once. 3% to 4.5% of the sample is in the top ten clones.

The source of this sequence is a man between 25 and 39 years old in good health and CMV-seronegative. Sequenced input: PBMCs. The rearranged segments are TRBV7-9 and TRBJ2-1, and 15 junction bases match TRBD2. The sequence in DNA is TGTGCCAGCAGCTTCCCGGGACTAGCGGGGGGTAGTACGAATGAGCAGTTCTTC. Its coded protein is CASSFPGLAGGSTNEQFF. The full variable domain, with segments outside the CDR3 supplied by the reference TRBV7-9 and TRBJ2-1 proteins, appears as DTGVSQNPRHKITKRGQNVTFRCDPISEHNRLYWYRQTLGQGPEFLTYFQNEAQLEKSRLLSDRFSAERPKGSFSTLEIQRTEQGDSAMYLCASSFPGLAGGSTNEQFFGPGTRLTVL.